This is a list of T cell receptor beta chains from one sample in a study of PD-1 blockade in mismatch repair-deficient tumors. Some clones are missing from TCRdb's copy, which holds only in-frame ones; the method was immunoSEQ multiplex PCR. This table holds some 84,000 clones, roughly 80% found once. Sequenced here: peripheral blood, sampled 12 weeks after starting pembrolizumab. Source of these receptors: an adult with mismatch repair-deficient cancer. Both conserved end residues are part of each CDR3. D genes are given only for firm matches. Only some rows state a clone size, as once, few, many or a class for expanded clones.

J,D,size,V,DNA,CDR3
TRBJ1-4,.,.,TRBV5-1,TGCGCCAGCAGCTTTTCAGCCGGGGCAGAAAAACTGTTTTTT,CASSFSAGAEKLFF
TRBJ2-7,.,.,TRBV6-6,TGTGCCAGCAGCCCCGGTGAAGGCTCTTCCTACGAGCAGTACTTC,CASSPGEGSSYEQYF
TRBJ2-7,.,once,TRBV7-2,TGTGCCAGCAGCTCAAGGCCTTCCTACGAGCAGTACTTC,CASSSRPSYEQYF
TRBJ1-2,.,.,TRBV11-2,TGTGCCAGCAGCTTAGCAGGAGGGAGTGGCTACACCTTC,CASSLAGGSGYTF
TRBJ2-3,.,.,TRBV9,TGTGCCAGCAGCGTACGGGCAGGGGTCACAGATACGCAGTATTTT,CASSVRAGVTDTQYF
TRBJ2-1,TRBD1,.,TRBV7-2,TGTGCCAGCCTCCCGGGGACAGGGTACAATGAGCAGTTCTTC,CASLPGTGYNEQFF
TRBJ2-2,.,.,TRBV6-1,TGTGCCAGCAGGGTCCTTCGAGGCGGGGAGCTGTTTTTT,CASRVLRGGELFF
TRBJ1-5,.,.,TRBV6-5,TGTGCCAGCAGTCTCAATGGCAATCAGCCCCAGCATTTT,CASSLNGNQPQHF
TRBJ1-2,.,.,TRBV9,TGTGCCAGCAGCGTAGCTTGGGCAGACTATGGCTACACCTTC,CASSVAWADYGYTF
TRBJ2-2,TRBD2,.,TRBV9,TGTGCCAGCAGCGTAGGTACGGGAGGCATAAACACCGGGGAGCTGTTTTTT,CASSVGTGGINTGELFF
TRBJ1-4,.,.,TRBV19,TGTGCCAGTAGAAAACAGCCTTCGGATGAAAAACTGTTTTTT,CASRKQPSDEKLFF
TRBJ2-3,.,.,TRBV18,TGTGCCAGCTCCTATTCCACTAGCACAGATACGCAGTATTTT,CASSYSTSTDTQYF
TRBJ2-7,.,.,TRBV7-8,TGTGCCAGCCGCCCCCGGGGCTCCTACGAGCAGTACTTC,CASRPRGSYEQYF
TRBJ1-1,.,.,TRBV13,TGTGCCAGCAGCTCTTCCCCGGGTCCCAAAACTGAAGCTTTCTTT,CASSSSPGPKTEAFF
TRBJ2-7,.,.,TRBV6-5,TGTGCCAGCACAGGAGGCAGGGCTTACGAGCAGTACTTC,CASTGGRAYEQYF
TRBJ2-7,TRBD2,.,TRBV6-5,TGTGCCAGCACCGAGGGACTAGCGCCCTACGAGCAGTACTTC,CASTEGLAPYEQYF
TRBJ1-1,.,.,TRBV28,TGTGCCAGCTCAAACTGGGGAACTGAAGCTTTCTTT,CASSNWGTEAFF
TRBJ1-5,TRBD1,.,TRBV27,TGTGCCAGCAGGGGACAGGGTTTAAATCAGCCCCAGCATTTT,CASRGQGLNQPQHF
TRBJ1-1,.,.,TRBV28,TGTGCCAGCAGATACAGGTTCATGAACACTGAAGCTTTCTTT,CASRYRFMNTEAFF
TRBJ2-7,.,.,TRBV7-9,TGTGCCAGCAGCCCCCGCTCCTACGAGCAGTACTTC,CASSPRSYEQYF
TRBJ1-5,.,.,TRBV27,TGTGCCAGCAGTCCCCTGCCTGAAAGGGGCAATCAGCCCCAGCATTTT,CASSPLPERGNQPQHF
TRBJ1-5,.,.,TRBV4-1,TGCGCCAGCAGCCAGGAAGCCTTGAATCAGCCCCAGCATTTT,CASSQEALNQPQHF
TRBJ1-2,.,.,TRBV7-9,TGTGCCAGCAGCCCGTCCGCCGGGGGCTACACCTTC,CASSPSAGGYTF
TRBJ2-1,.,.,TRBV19,TGTGCCAGTGGTTATACCTACAATGAGCAGTTCTTC,CASGYTYNEQFF
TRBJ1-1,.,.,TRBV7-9,TGTGCCAGCAGCTCGTCGAGTGACACTGAAGCTTTCTTT,CASSSSSDTEAFF
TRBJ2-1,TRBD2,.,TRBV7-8,TGTGCCAGCAGCTTAGTCCCTAGCGGGGCATACAATGAGCAGTTCTTC,CASSLVPSGAYNEQFF
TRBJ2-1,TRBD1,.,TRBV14,TGTGCCAGCAGCCAATTAGGGGACAGGGGGCGCGGTTCCTACAATGAGCAGTTCTTC,CASSQLGDRGRGSYNEQFF
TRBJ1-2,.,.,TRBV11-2,TGCGCCAGCAGCCAAGATGAAGAATCTCCTAACTATGGCTACACCTTC,CASSQDEESPNYGYTF
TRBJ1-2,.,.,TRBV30,TGTGCCTGGAGTGCCAGTAATGGCTACACCTTC,CAWSASNGYTF
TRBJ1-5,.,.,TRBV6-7,TGTGCCAGCAGTTACTCACTTACGACACATCAGGGGAGTCAGCCCCAGCATTTT,CASSYSLTTHQGSQPQHF
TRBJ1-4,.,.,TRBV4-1,TGCGCCAGCAGCCAAGTTATCCGTTCTAATGAAAAACTGTTTTTT,CASSQVIRSNEKLFF
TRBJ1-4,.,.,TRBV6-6,TGTGCCAGCAGTTACCGGGGGGTCGAAAAACTGTTTTTT,CASSYRGVEKLFF
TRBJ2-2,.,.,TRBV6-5,TGTGCCTGCAGCACCGGGGAGCTGTTTTTT,CACSTGELFF